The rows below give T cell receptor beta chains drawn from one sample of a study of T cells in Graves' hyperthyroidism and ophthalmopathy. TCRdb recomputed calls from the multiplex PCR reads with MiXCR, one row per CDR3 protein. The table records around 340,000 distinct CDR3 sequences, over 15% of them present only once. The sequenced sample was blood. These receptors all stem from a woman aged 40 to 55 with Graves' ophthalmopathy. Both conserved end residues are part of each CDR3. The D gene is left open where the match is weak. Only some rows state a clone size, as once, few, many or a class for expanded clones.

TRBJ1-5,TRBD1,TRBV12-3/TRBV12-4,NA,CASSSGWDSRNQPQHF,TGTGCCAGCAGTTCAGGGTGGGACAGCCGCAATCAGCCCCAGCATTTT
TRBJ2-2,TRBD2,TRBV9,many,CASSPPGTSGSGELFF,TGTGCCAGCAGCCCGCCTGGGACTAGCGGGTCTGGGGAGCTGTTTTTT
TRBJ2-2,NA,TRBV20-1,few,CSAIDRSSTGELFF,TGCAGTGCTATCGACAGGAGCAGCACCGGGGAGCTGTTTTTT
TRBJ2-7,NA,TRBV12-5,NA,CASGSGQSSYEQYF,TGTGCTAGTGGTTCGGGCCAGAGCTCCTACGAGCAGTACTTC
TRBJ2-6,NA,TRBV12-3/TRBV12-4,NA,CASRTGNSGANVLTF,TGTGCCAGCAGGACGGGAAACTCTGGGGCCAACGTCCTGACTTTC
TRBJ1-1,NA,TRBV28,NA,CATGLYTEAFF,TGTGCCACCGGGCTTTACACTGAAGCTTTCTTT
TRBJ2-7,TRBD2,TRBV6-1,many,CASTIAGMSSYEQYF,TGTGCCAGCACCATAGCGGGGATGAGCTCCTACGAGCAGTACTTC
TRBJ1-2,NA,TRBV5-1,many,CASSSVTGLNYGYTF,TGCGCCAGCAGCTCGGTCACGGGGTTAAACTATGGCTACACCTTC
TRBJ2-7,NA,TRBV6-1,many,CASGWDEQYF,TGTGCCAGCGGGTGGGACGAGCAGTACTTC
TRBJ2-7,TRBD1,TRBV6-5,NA,CASSYSGQGANEQYF,TGTGCCAGCAGTTACTCGGGACAGGGGGCCAACGAGCAGTACTTC
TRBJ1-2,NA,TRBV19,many,CASSGRQPYGYTF,TGTGCCAGCTCAGGGAGGCAACCCTATGGCTACACCTTC
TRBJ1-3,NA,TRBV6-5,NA,CASSYSWADIGNTISF,TGTGCCAGCAGTTACTCTTGGGCGGACATTGGAAACACCATATCTTTT
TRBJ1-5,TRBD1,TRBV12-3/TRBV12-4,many,CASTRQGYNQPQHF,TGTGCCAGCACCAGACAGGGGTACAATCAGCCCCAGCATTTT
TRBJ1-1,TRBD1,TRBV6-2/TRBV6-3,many,CASSVSGGSNTEAFF,TGTGCCAGCAGCGTCTCAGGGGGCTCGAACACTGAAGCTTTCTTT
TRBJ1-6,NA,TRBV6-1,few,CASSLRENSPLHF,TGTGCCAGCAGCCTTAGGGAGAATTCACCCCTCCACTTT
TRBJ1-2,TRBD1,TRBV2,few,CASSGTGRNYGYTF,TGTGCCAGCAGTGGGACAGGGAGGAACTATGGCTACACCTTC
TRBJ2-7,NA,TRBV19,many,CASSIGAESYEQYF,TGTGCCAGTAGTATCGGGGCAGAGAGTTACGAGCAGTACTTC
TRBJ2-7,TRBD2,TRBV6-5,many,CASSYTSGYSYEQYF,TGTGCCAGCAGTTACACTAGCGGATACTCCTACGAGCAGTACTTC
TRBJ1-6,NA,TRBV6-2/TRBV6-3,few,CASSYGQTNSPLHF,TGTGCCAGCAGTTATGGGCAGACGAATTCACCCCTCCACTTT
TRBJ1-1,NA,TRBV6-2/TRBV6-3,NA,CASSYKAEAFF,TGTGCCAGCAGTTACAAGGCTGAAGCTTTCTTT
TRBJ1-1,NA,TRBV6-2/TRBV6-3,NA,CASRSSGAGEAFF,TGTGCCAGCAGAAGTAGTGGGGCAGGAGAAGCTTTCTTT
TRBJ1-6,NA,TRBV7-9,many,CASSFRIPDGNSPLHF,TGTGCCAGCAGCTTCAGAATACCCGATGGGAATTCACCCCTCCACTTT
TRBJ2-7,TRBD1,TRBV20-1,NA,CSARRTGVSEQYF,TGCAGTGCTAGACGGACAGGCGTTAGCGAGCAGTACTTC
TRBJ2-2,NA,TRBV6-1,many,CASSTTGNTGELFF,TGTGCCAGCAGCACGACAGGGAACACCGGGGAGCTGTTTTTT
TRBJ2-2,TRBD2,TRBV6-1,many,CAGGFSGMRELFF,TGTGCCGGAGGGTTTAGCGGGATGCGGGAGCTGTTTTTT
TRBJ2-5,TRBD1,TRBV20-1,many,CSARVDRRETQYF,TGCAGTGCTAGAGTGGACAGGCGGGAGACCCAGTACTTC
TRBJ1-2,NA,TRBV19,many,CASTPGAGTNYGYTF,TGTGCCAGTACCCCTGGGGCGGGTACTAACTATGGCTACACCTTC
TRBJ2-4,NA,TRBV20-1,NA,CSARGGVGGTVSKNIQYF,TGCAGTGCTAGAGGTGGGGTTGGGGGGACGGTATCCAAAAACATTCAGTACTTC
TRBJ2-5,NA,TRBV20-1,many,CSARVDQYF,TGCAGTGCGCGGGTGGACCAGTACTTC
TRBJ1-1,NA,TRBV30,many,CAWSVLENTEAFF,TGTGCCTGGAGTGTACTGGAGAACACTGAAGCTTTCTTT
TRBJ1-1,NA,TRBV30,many,CAWIVNTEAFF,TGTGCCTGGATAGTGAACACTGAAGCTTTCTTT
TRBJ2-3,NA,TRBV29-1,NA,CSHTTGTGPDTQYF,TGCAGCCACACGACCGGCACAGGGCCAGATACGCAGTATTTT
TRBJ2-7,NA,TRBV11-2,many,CASSLQQTSYEQYF,TGTGCCAGCAGCTTACAGCAAACTAGTTACGAGCAGTACTTC
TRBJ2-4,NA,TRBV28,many,CASSLSDTLAKNIQYF,TGTGCCAGCAGTTTATCTGACACTCTAGCCAAAAACATTCAGTACTTC
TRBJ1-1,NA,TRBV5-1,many,CASSLPGEGDEAFF,TGCGCCAGCAGCTTGCCGGGGGAGGGGGATGAAGCTTTCTTT
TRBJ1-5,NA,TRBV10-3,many,CAISEAGNQPQHF,TGTGCCATCAGTGAAGCGGGAAATCAGCCCCAGCATTTT
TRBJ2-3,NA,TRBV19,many,CASMDDWKQYF,TGTGCCAGTATGGATGACTGGAAGCAGTATTTT
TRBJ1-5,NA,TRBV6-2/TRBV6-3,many,CASSYYRRGNQPQHF,TGTGCCAGCAGTTACTACCGCAGGGGAAATCAGCCCCAGCATTTT
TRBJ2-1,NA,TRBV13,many,CASSDGTEQFF,TGTGCCAGCAGCGACGGGACAGAGCAGTTCTTC
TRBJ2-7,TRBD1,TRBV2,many,CASSGLILGDRGYEQYF,TGTGCCAGCAGTGGATTGATTCTGGGGGACAGGGGTTACGAGCAGTACTTC
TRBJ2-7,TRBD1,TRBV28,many,CASSPPGQGLVHEQYF,TGTGCCAGCAGTCCACCGGGACAGGGTCTTGTACACGAGCAGTACTTC
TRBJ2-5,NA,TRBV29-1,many,CSVQSGPAETQYF,TGCAGCGTCCAGTCGGGGCCCGCAGAGACCCAGTACTTC
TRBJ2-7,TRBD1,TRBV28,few,CASRMVRGLGEQYF,TGTGCCAGCAGGATGGTCAGGGGGCTCGGCGAGCAGTACTTC
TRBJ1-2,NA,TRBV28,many,CASLSGGYTF,TGTGCCAGCTTAAGTGGGGGCTACACCTTC
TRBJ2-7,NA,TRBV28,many,CACGPGGENYEQYF,TGTGCCTGCGGCCCAGGGGGGGAAAACTACGAGCAGTACTTC
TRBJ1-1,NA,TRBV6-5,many,CASNYAGDDTEAFF,TGTGCCAGCAATTATGCAGGGGATGACACTGAAGCTTTCTTT
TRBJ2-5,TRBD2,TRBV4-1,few,CASSQSGTQGGETQYF,TGCGCCAGCAGCCAATCCGGGACCCAGGGAGGGGAGACCCAGTACTTC
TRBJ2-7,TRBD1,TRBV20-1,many,CSALQGGLYEQYF,TGCAGTGCCCTACAGGGGGGATTATACGAGCAGTACTTC